This is a list of T cell receptor beta chains from one sample in a study of beta chain features in type 1 diabetes. Libraries were prepared by immunoSEQ multiplex PCR; TCRdb keeps only in-frame clonotypes and omits some of them. The data show under 950,000 clones, around a sixth seen once. Sequences were obtained from naive CD4+ T cells from blood. Every receptor here comes from a woman under 30 in good health. The CDR3 runs from the conserved cysteine through the conserved F or W. Fields, in order: clone size, V gene, J gene, D gene, CDR3 protein, CDR3 DNA. D genes are given only for firm matches. Clone size is shown for a subset of rows, as once, few, many or a class of expanded clone.

.,TRBV15,TRBJ2-7,.,CATSRDLYEQYF,TGTGCCACCAGCAGAGATCTATACGAGCAGTACTTC
.,TRBV2,TRBJ2-2,TRBD1,CASRRTGQDGELFF,TGTGCCAGCAGGAGGACAGGACAGGACGGGGAGCTGTTTTTT
.,TRBV27,TRBJ2-7,.,CASSWQYRSYEQYF,TGTGCCAGCAGTTGGCAGTACCGCTCCTACGAGCAGTACTTC
many,TRBV4-3,TRBJ2-4,TRBD1,CASSQSTPGGLPYF,TGCGCCAGCAGCCAAAGTACCCCAGGGGGCTTGCCGTACTTC
.,TRBV5-6,TRBJ2-5,TRBD2,CASSAGTSYRAQYF,TGTGCCAGCAGCGCCGGGACTAGCTACCGGGCCCAGTACTTC
.,TRBV5-6,TRBJ2-7,TRBD1,CASSFRQGSYEQYF,TGTGCCAGCAGCTTCCGACAGGGCTCCTACGAGCAGTACTTC
few,TRBV29-1,TRBJ2-5,.,CSVDPDSKETQYF,TGCAGCGTTGACCCCGATAGTAAAGAGACCCAGTACTTC
.,TRBV28,TRBJ1-5,.,CASSYLLWGEGNQPQHF,TGTGCCAGCAGTTACCTCCTGTGGGGGGAGGGCAATCAGCCCCAGCATTTT
.,TRBV27,TRBJ1-5,.,CASSFISGNQPQHF,TGTGCCAGCAGTTTCATAAGTGGTAATCAGCCCCAGCATTTT
.,TRBV5-1,TRBJ2-6,.,CASTSPGAHQDSGANVLTF,TGCGCCAGCACCAGCCCGGGAGCCCACCAAGACTCTGGGGCCAACGTCCTGACTTTC
.,TRBV6-5,TRBJ2-7,.,CASSSMGEQYF,TGTGCCAGCAGTTCCATGGGAGAGCAGTACTTC
few,TRBV25-1,TRBJ2-3,.,CASSELASSTDTQYF,TGTGCCAGCAGTGAATTGGCCTCTAGCACAGATACGCAGTATTTT
.,TRBV20-1,TRBJ2-3,.,CSVQKRDTQYF,TGCAGTGTTCAGAAAAGAGATACGCAGTATTTT
.,TRBV5-5,TRBJ2-3,.,CASSLWTVTDTQYF,TGTGCCAGCAGCTTATGGACAGTCACAGATACGCAGTATTTT
few,TRBV18,TRBJ2-3,TRBD1,CASSTGQGSGTDTQYF,TGTGCCAGCTCAACGGGACAGGGGTCGGGCACAGATACGCAGTATTTT
few,TRBV10-3,TRBJ2-5,.,CATSGGGTQETQYF,TGTGCCACGTCCGGGGGAGGGACACAAGAGACCCAGTACTTC
.,TRBV4-2,TRBJ1-1,.,CASSQEGLGAFF,TGTGCCAGCAGCCAAGAGGGCCTCGGGGCTTTCTTT
few,TRBV7-2,TRBJ2-3,TRBD1,CASSPKGQAQYF,TGTGCCAGCAGCCCAAAGGGACAGGCGCAGTATTTT
.,TRBV5-1,TRBJ2-6,.,CASSSAAWLSGANVLTF,TGCGCCAGCAGTTCAGCGGCGTGGCTCTCTGGGGCCAACGTCCTGACTTTC
few,TRBV5-4,TRBJ1-1,TRBD1,CASRPQGAHTEAFF,TGTGCCAGCAGGCCACAGGGGGCGCACACTGAAGCTTTCTTT
few,TRBV7-2,TRBJ2-5,.,CASSDGTFGETQYF,TGTGCCAGCAGCGATGGGACTTTCGGGGAAACCCAGTACTTC
.,TRBV28,TRBJ2-2,TRBD2,CASSFGGSRTGELFF,TGTGCCAGCAGTTTCGGCGGGAGCAGAACCGGGGAGCTGTTTTTT
few,TRBV10-3,TRBJ2-1,TRBD2,CAISSRTSGRAGVGNEQFF,TGTGCCATCAGTTCGAGGACTAGCGGGAGGGCCGGGGTTGGCAATGAGCAGTTCTTC
.,TRBV18,TRBJ1-3,.,CASSGQPPSLGGNTIYF,TGTGCCAGCTCTGGACAGCCCCCGAGTTTGGGTGGAAACACCATATATTTT
few,TRBV6-1,TRBJ1-2,TRBD1,CASSTRTGALGGYTF,TGTGCCAGCAGTACGCGGACAGGGGCCTTAGGTGGCTACACCTTC
few,TRBV4-3,TRBJ2-7,.,CASSQDITGRTYEQYF,TGCGCCAGCAGCCAAGATATTACAGGGAGGACCTACGAGCAGTACTTC
few,TRBV28,TRBJ2-3,.,CASSPSDTQYF,TGTGCCAGCAGCCCCTCAGATACGCAGTATTTT
few,TRBV7-9,TRBJ1-2,.,CASSHIDRKLYGYTF,TGTGCCAGCAGCCATATTGACAGGAAACTCTATGGCTACACCTTC
.,TRBV28,TRBJ2-7,.,CASSFEGARNEQYF,TGTGCCAGCAGTTTTGAAGGGGCGAGAAACGAGCAGTACTTC
.,TRBV28,TRBJ1-2,.,CASSSGSRGYTF,TGTGCCAGCAGTTCAGGGAGTAGGGGCTACACCTTC
.,TRBV2,TRBJ2-7,TRBD1,CASSVSRGGIYEQYF,TGTGCCAGCAGTGTTTCGAGAGGGGGCATTTACGAGCAGTACTTC
few,TRBV6-5,TRBJ2-3,TRBD2,CASSPGGFSTDTQYF,TGTGCCAGCTCTCCGGGAGGGTTTAGCACAGATACGCAGTATTTT
.,TRBV27,TRBJ2-5,.,CASAGRGEETQYF,TGTGCCAGCGCAGGCCGGGGAGAGGAGACCCAGTACTTC
.,TRBV5-1,TRBJ1-1,.,CASSLAEGKAITEAFF,TGCGCCAGCAGCTTAGCGGAAGGTAAAGCCATCACTGAAGCTTTCTTT